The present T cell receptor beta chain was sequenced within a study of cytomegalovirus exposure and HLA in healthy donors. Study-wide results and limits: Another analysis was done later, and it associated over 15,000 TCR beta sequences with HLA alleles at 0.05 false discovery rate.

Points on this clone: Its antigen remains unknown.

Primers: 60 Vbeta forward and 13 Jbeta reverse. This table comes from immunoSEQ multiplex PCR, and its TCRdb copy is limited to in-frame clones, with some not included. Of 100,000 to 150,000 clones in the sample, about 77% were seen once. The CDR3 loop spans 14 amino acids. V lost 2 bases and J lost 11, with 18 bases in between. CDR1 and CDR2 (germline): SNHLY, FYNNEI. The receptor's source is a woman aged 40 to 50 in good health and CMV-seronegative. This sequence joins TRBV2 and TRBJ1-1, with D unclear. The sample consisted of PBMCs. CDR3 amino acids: CASSELGRLVGAFF. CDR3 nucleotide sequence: TGTGCCAGCAGTGAATTGGGCAGACTAGTCGGGGCTTTCTTT.